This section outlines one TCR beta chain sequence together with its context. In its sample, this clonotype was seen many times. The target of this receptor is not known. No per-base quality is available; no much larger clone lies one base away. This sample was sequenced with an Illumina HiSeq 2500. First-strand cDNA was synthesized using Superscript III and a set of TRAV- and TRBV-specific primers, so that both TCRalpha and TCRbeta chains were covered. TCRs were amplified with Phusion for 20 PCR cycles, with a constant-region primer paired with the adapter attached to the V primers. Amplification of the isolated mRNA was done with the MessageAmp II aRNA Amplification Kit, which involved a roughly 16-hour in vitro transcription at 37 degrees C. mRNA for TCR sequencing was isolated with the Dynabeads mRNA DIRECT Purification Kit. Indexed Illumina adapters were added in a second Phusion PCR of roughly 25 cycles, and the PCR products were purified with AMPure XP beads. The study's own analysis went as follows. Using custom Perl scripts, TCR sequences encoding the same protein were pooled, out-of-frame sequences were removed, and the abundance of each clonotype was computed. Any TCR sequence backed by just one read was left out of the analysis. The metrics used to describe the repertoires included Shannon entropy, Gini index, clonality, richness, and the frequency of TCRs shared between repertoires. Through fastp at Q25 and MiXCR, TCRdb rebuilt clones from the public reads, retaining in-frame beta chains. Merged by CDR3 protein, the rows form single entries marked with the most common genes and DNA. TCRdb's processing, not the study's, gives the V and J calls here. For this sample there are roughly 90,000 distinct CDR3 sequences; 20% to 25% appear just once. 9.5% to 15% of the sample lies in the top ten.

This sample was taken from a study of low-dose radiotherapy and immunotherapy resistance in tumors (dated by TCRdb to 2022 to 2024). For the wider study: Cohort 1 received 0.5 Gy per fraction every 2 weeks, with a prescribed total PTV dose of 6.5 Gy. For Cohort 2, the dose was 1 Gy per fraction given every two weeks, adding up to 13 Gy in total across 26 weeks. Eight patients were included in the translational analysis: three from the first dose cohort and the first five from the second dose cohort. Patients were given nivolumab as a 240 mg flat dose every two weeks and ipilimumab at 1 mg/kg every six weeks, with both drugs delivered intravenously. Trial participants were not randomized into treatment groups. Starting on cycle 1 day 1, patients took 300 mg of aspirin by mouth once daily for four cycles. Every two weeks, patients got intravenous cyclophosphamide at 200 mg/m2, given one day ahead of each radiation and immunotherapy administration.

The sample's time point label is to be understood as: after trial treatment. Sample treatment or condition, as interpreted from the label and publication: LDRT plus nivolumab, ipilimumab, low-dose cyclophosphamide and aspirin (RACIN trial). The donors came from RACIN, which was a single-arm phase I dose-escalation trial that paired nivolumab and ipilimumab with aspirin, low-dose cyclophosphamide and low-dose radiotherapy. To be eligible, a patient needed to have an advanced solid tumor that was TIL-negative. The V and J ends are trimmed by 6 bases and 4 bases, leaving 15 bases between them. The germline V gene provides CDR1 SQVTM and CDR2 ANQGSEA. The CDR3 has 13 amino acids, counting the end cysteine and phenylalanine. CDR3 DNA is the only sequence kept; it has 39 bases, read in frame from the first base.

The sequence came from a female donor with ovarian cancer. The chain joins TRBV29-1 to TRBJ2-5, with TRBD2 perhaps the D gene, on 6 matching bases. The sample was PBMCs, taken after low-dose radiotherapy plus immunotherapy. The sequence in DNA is TGCAGCGTGCCGGGAGCCGCGGGAGAGACCCAGTACTTC. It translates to CSVPGAAGETQYF.